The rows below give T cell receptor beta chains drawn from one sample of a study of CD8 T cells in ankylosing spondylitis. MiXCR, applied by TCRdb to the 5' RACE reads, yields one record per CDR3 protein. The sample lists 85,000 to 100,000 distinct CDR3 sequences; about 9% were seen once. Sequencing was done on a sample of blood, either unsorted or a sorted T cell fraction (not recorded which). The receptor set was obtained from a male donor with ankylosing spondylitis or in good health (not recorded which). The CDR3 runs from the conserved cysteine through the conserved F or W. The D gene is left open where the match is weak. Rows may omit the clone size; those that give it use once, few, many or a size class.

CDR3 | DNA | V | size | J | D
CASSLPDPYGYTF | TGCGCCAGCAGCTTGCCGGATCCTTATGGCTACACCTTC | TRBV5-1 | many | TRBJ1-2 | -
CAARTAYTDTQYF | TGTGCAGCTAGGACAGCTTACACAGATACGCAGTATTTT | TRBV27 | many | TRBJ2-3 | -
CASSYSDGGGNQPQHF | TGTGCCAGCAGTTACTCGGACGGAGGGGGCAATCAGCCCCAGCATTTT | TRBV6-5 | - | TRBJ1-5 | -
CASSRGLAYDEQFF | TGTGCCAGCAGCCGGGGACTGGCCTACGATGAGCAGTTCTTC | TRBV12-3/TRBV12-4 | few | TRBJ2-1 | -
CASSTGRWGQPQHF | TGTGCCAGCAGTACCGGGAGATGGGGTCAGCCCCAGCATTTT | TRBV6-1 | many | TRBJ1-5 | -
CASSQVGFGTEAFF | TGTGCCAGCAGCCAAGTAGGTTTCGGGACTGAAGCTTTCTTT | TRBV3-1 | many | TRBJ1-1 | -
CASSEMGGLETQYF | TGTGCCAGCAGTGAAATGGGGGGCCTGGAGACCCAGTACTTC | TRBV2 | - | TRBJ2-5 | -
CSAALAGGMDTQYF | TGCAGTGCCGCACTAGCGGGGGGGATGGATACGCAGTATTTT | TRBV20-1 | many | TRBJ2-3 | TRBD2
CSARGEEGFNYGYTF | TGCAGTGCTAGAGGCGAGGAGGGGTTTAACTATGGCTACACCTTC | TRBV20-1 | - | TRBJ1-2 | -
CSARDPLAGGPDTQYF | TGCAGTGCTAGAGACCCCCTAGCGGGGGGACCAGATACGCAGTATTTT | TRBV20-1 | few | TRBJ2-3 | TRBD2
CASSYTRRGANSPLHF | TGTGCCAGCAGTTACACTCGCCGGGGCGCAAATTCACCCCTCCACTTT | TRBV6-5 | many | TRBJ1-6 | -
CASSLAAGGPRATQYF | TGTGCCAGCAGTTTAGCAGCGGGGGGGCCCCGGGCTACGCAGTATTTT | TRBV12-3/TRBV12-4 | - | TRBJ2-3 | TRBD2
CASSLYHTGELFF | TGTGCCAGCAGTTTATATCACACCGGGGAGCTGTTTTTT | TRBV28 | many | TRBJ2-2 | -
CASSLVRAGKRVETQYF | TGTGCCAGCAGCTTAGTCCGGGCGGGGAAGCGAGTGGAGACCCAGTACTTC | TRBV7-2 | many | TRBJ2-5 | -
CSVEDTGTDSYEQYF | TGCAGCGTTGAAGATACCGGGACTGACTCCTACGAGCAGTACTTC | TRBV29-1 | many | TRBJ2-7 | -
CASSLAGVNTGELFF | TGTGCCAGCAGCTTAGCGGGCGTGAACACCGGGGAGCTGTTTTTT | TRBV7-6 | many | TRBJ2-2 | -
CASSHRTGVYTGELFF | TGCGCCAGCAGCCACCGGACAGGTGTATATACCGGGGAGCTGTTTTTT | TRBV5-1 | many | TRBJ2-2 | TRBD1
CASSLGRGQGTYNEQFF | TGTGCCAGCAGTTTGGGCCGGGGACAGGGAACCTACAATGAGCAGTTCTTC | TRBV27 | many | TRBJ2-1 | TRBD1
CASSYTGGMNTEAFF | TGTGCCAGCAGCTACACAGGGGGAATGAACACTGAAGCTTTCTTT | TRBV5-5 | many | TRBJ1-1 | TRBD1
CASSLEGGLGGDTQYF | TGTGCCAGCAGCTTAGAGGGGGGCCTGGGTGGAGATACGCAGTATTTT | TRBV7-8 | - | TRBJ2-3 | -
CSARDFSSGGRYTDTQYF | TGCAGTGCTAGAGATTTTTCTAGCGGGGGGCGTTACACAGATACGCAGTATTTT | TRBV20-1 | many | TRBJ2-3 | TRBD2
CSARSAGGEHEQYF | TGCAGTGCTAGATCCGCGGGGGGTGAACACGAGCAGTACTTC | TRBV20-1 | few | TRBJ2-7 | TRBD2
CASSYSRGVAFF | TGTGCCAGCAGTTATTCAAGAGGGGTGGCTTTCTTT | TRBV6-5 | many | TRBJ1-1 | -
CSVQTTGVRDTQYF | TGCAGCGTTCAGACGACAGGGGTTCGAGATACGCAGTATTTT | TRBV29-1 | many | TRBJ2-3 | TRBD1
CASSKRTGVYQETQYF | TGTGCCAGTAGTAAAAGGACAGGGGTGTACCAAGAGACCCAGTACTTC | TRBV19 | - | TRBJ2-5 | TRBD1
CASSPRAAGELFF | TGTGCCAGCAGCCCCAGGGCGGCCGGGGAGCTGTTTTTT | TRBV9 | many | TRBJ2-2 | -
CASRVRNEQFF | TGTGCCAGCAGAGTTCGTAATGAGCAGTTCTTC | TRBV28 | many | TRBJ2-1 | -
CATSRERAGQETQYF | TGTGCCACCAGCAGAGAAAGGGCGGGCCAAGAGACCCAGTACTTC | TRBV15 | medium-sized | TRBJ2-5 | -
CASSAGHRIQYF | TGTGCCAGCAGCGCGGGACACCGAATTCAGTACTTC | TRBV12-3/TRBV12-4 | many | TRBJ2-4 | -
CASSPPLAYNEQFF | TGTGCCAGCTCACCACCCCTAGCCTACAATGAGCAGTTCTTC | TRBV18 | few | TRBJ2-1 | -
CASSLAGLAEYNEQFF | TGCGCCAGCAGCTTGGCCGGGCTAGCGGAGTACAATGAGCAGTTCTTC | TRBV5-1 | many | TRBJ2-1 | TRBD2
CASSPRWRTAYNEQFF | TGTGCCAGCAGTCCAAGATGGCGGACAGCATACAATGAGCAGTTCTTC | TRBV11-1 | many | TRBJ2-1 | -
CARPGANTGELFF | TGTGCCAGGCCGGGGGCTAACACCGGGGAGCTGTTTTTT | TRBV27 | many | TRBJ2-2 | -
CASSTQAYPTDTQYF | TGTGCCAGCAGCACTCAGGCTTACCCTACAGATACGCAGTATTTT | TRBV7-9 | few | TRBJ2-3 | -
CAFPGQGDGNEQFF | TGTGCCTTCCCAGGACAGGGGGATGGCAATGAGCAGTTCTTC | TRBV5-4 | many | TRBJ2-1 | TRBD1
CASSLQDGFEAFF | TGCGCCAGCAGCCTACAGGACGGGTTTGAAGCTTTCTTT | TRBV5-1 | - | TRBJ1-1 | -
CASSLAPAGGGSSYNEQFF | TGTGCCAGCAGCTTAGCTCCAGCTGGCGGGGGGAGCTCCTACAATGAGCAGTTCTTC | TRBV7-2 | - | TRBJ2-1 | TRBD2
CSVARNNEKLFF | TGCAGCGTTGCTCGGAATAATGAAAAACTGTTTTTT | TRBV29-1 | many | TRBJ1-4 | -
CSATPGLYQETQYF | TGCAGTGCCACCCCCGGCCTTTACCAGGAGACCCAGTACTTC | TRBV20-1 | many | TRBJ2-5 | -
CASSLQVDSYEQYF | TGCGCCAGCAGCTTACAGGTCGATTCCTACGAGCAGTACTTC | TRBV5-1 | many | TRBJ2-7 | -
CAIGISNEQFF | TGTGCCATCGGAATCAGCAATGAGCAGTTCTTC | TRBV10-3 | many | TRBJ2-1 | -
CASSLDPADIQYF | TGCGCCAGCAGCTTGGATCCAGCAGACATTCAGTACTTC | TRBV5-1 | many | TRBJ2-4 | -
CASSPGEGPYEQYF | TGTGCCAGCAGCCCTGGGGAGGGGCCCTACGAGCAGTACTTC | TRBV27 | many | TRBJ2-7 | TRBD2
CSARDSSGGKGNEQFF | TGCAGTGCTAGAGATTCTAGCGGGGGCAAGGGGAATGAGCAGTTCTTC | TRBV20-1 | many | TRBJ2-1 | TRBD2
CASGEPGANVLTF | TGCGCCAGCGGCGAACCCGGGGCCAACGTCCTGACTTTC | TRBV5-1 | many | TRBJ2-6 | -
CASSLDGRGWTEAFF | TGCGCCAGCAGCTTGGATGGGCGGGGTTGGACTGAAGCTTTCTTT | TRBV5-1 | many | TRBJ1-1 | -
CSVVGQSYNEQFF | TGCAGTGTGGTGGGACAATCCTACAATGAGCAGTTCTTC | TRBV20-1 | few | TRBJ2-1 | -
CASSLSGGANEKLFF | TGTGCCAGCAGTTTATCAGGGGGCGCAAATGAAAAACTGTTTTTT | TRBV27 | many | TRBJ1-4 | TRBD1
CAISAGTDDQETQYF | TGTGCCATCAGTGCCGGGACAGACGACCAAGAGACCCAGTACTTC | TRBV10-3 | many | TRBJ2-5 | TRBD1
CSARVQGVSYNSPLHF | TGCAGTGCTAGAGTCCAGGGTGTCTCCTATAATTCACCCCTCCACTTT | TRBV20-1 | many | TRBJ1-6 | -
CASSTGQGPYGYTF | TGTGCCAGCAGTACTGGACAGGGTCCCTATGGCTACACCTTC | TRBV2 | - | TRBJ1-2 | TRBD1
CASSILAADQETQYF | TGCGCCAGCAGCATACTAGCGGCCGACCAAGAGACCCAGTACTTC | TRBV5-1 | many | TRBJ2-5 | TRBD2
CASSTGVNLEAFF | TGTGCCAGCAGCACTGGGGTCAACCTAGAAGCTTTCTTT | TRBV11-1 | many | TRBJ1-1 | -
CASSSATGASEQYF | TGTGCCAGCAGTTCCGCGACAGGGGCGAGTGAGCAGTACTTC | TRBV27 | - | TRBJ2-7 | TRBD1
CSAFLIETGVGTDTQYF | TGCAGTGCTTTCCTGATAGAGACCGGAGTCGGCACAGATACGCAGTATTTT | TRBV20-1 | many | TRBJ2-3 | -